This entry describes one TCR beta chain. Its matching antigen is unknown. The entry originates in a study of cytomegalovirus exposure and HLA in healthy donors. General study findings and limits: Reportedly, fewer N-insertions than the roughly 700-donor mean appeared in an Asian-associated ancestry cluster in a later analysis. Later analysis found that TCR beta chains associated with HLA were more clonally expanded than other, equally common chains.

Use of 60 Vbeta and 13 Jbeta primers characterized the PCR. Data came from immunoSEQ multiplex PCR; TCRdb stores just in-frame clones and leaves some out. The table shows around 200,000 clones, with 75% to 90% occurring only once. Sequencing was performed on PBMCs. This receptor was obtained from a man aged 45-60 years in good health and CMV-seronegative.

CDR3 coding DNA: TGTGCCAGCAGTTACCGACAGGAGAGATACGAGCAGTACTTC. Amino acid sequence: CASSYRQERYEQYF. The gene calls are TRBV6-5 and TRBJ2-7, with TRBD1 as a possible D gene (6 bases). Trimming left V 2 bases short and J 4 bases short, with 12 bases between. The germline CDR1 and CDR2 sequences are MNHEY and SVGAGI. This CDR3 has 14 residues.